The present entry profiles one TCR beta chain with its context. Antigen unknown. This sample includes further DNA sequences coding for the same CDR3. Per the germline V gene, CDR1 is MNHEY and CDR2 is SMNVEV (reference sequence). The CDR3 extends over 13 amino acids. Trimming took 2 bases from V and 6 from J, leaving 8 bases between them. Assay used: immunoSEQ multiplex PCR; TCRdb lists only in-frame clones, some missing. The sample contains 130,000 or so clones, 93% of which appear only once. The data belong to a study of T cell responses to AZD1222 COVID-19 vaccine. At the level of the study: Recipients boosted at about 4 weeks or about 12 weeks are pooled.

Study-wide results and caveats: No day 14 peak samples; only post-peak repertoires were characterized. Once two AZD1222 doses were given, Spike-specific TCR breadth and depth went up. Donor demographics were predominantly white British with a female majority; clonal diversity may be underestimated.

J is TRBJ1-5 and V is TRBV27, with a tentative D call TRBD1 (5 bases). This sample comprised peripheral blood, obtained on day 0 of AZD1222 vaccination. This clonotype was obtained from an adult in good health. The CDR3 loop reads CASSLAGGQPQHF. CDR3 in DNA: TGTGCCAGCAGTTTAGCGGGGGGTCAGCCCCAGCATTTT.